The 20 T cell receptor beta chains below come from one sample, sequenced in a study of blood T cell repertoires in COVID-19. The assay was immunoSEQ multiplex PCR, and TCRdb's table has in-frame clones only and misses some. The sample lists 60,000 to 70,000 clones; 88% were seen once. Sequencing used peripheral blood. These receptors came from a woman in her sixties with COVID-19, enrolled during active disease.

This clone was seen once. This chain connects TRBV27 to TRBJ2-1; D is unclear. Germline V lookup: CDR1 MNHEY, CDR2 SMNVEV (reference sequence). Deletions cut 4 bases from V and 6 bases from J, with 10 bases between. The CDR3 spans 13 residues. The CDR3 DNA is TGTGCCAGCAGTTCCCGCCTGAGCAATGAGCAGTTCTTC. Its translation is CASSSRLSNEQFF.

CDR3 DNA sequence: TGTGCCACCAGCAGGTCCGGGACTACCGGAAACACCATATATTTT. Amino acids: CATSRSGTTGNTIYF. V gene TRBV15 combines with J gene TRBJ1-3; D perhaps matches TRBD1 (5 bases). Trimming pared 3 bases from V and 4 bases from J, leaving 13 bases between. The CDR3 length is 15 residues. Germline lookup yields CDR1 LNHNV and CDR2 YYDKDF (reference sequence).

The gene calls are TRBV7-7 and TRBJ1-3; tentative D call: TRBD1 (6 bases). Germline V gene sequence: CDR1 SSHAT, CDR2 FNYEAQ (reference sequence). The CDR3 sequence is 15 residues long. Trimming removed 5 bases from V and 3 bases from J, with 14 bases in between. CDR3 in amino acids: CASSPLTGNGNTIYF. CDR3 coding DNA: TGTGCCAGCAGCCCGCTAACAGGGAATGGAAACACCATATATTTT.

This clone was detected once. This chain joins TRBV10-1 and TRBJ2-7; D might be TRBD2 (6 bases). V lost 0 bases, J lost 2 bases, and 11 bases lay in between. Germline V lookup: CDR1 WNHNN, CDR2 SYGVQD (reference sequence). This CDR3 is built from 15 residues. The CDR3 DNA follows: TGCGCCAGCAGTGAGTCGGGAACGGGAGCCTACGAGCAGTACTTC. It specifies CASSESGTGAYEQYF.

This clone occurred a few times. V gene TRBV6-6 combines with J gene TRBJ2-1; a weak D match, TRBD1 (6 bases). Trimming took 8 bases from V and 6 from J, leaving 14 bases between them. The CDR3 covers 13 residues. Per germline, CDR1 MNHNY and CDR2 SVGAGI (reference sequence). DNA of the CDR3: TGTGCCAGCTTCAAGGCAGGGGTCAATGAGCAGTTCTTC. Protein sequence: CASFKAGVNEQFF.

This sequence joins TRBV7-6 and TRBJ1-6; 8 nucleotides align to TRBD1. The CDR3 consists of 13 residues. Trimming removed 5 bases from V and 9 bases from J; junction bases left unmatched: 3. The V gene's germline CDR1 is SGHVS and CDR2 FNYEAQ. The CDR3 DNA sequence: TGTGCCAGCAGCCCCGACAGGGGTTCACCCCTCCACTTT. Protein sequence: CASSPDRGSPLHF.

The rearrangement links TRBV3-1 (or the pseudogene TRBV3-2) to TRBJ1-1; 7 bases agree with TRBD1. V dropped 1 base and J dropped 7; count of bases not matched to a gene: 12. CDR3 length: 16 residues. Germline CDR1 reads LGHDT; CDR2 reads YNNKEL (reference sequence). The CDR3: CASSQGQKGQSGEAFF. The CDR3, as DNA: TGTGCCAGCAGCCAAGGTCAGAAGGGACAGAGCGGTGAAGCTTTCTTT.

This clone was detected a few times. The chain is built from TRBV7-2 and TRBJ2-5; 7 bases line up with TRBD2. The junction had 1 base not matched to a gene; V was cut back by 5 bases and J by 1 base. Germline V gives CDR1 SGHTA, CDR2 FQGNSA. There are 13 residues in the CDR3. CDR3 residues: CASSRGVQETQYF. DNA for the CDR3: TGTGCCAGCAGCCGGGGGGTCCAAGAGACCCAGTACTTC.

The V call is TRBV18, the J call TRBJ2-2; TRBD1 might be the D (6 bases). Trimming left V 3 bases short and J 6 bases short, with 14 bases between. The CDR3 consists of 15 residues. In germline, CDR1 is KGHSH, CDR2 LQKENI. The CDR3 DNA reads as TGTGCCAGCTCACCTATTAACAGGGTATCCGGGGAGCTGTTTTTT. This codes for CASSPINRVSGELFF.

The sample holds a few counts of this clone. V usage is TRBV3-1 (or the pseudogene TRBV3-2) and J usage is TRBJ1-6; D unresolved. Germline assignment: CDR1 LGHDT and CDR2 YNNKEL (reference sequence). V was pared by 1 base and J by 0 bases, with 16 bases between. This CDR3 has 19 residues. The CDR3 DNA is TGTGCCAGCAGCCAAGTATCTAACCCCTTTGGCTCCTATAATTCACCCCTCCACTTT. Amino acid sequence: CASSQVSNPFGSYNSPLHF.

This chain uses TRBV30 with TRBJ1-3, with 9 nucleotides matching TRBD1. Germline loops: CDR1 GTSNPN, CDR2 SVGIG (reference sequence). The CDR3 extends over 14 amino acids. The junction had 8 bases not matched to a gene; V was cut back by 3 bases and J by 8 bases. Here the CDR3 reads CAWSAGQGMDTIYF. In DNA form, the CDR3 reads TGTGCCTGGAGCGCGGGACAGGGAATGGACACCATATATTTT. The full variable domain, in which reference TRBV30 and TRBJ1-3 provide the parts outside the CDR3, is SQTIHQWPATLVQPVGSPLSLECTVEGTSNPNLYWYRQAAGRGLQLLFYSVGIGQISSEVPQNLSASRPQDRQFILSSKKLLLSDSGFYLCAWSAGQGMDTIYFGEGSWLTVV.

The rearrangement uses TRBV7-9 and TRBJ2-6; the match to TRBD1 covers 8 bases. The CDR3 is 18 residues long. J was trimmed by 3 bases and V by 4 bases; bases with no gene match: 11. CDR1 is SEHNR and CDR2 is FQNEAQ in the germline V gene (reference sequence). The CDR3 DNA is TGTGCCAGCAGCTACGGACAGGGAAGATTAGGTGGGGCCAACGTCCTGACTTTC. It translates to CASSYGQGRLGGANVLTF.

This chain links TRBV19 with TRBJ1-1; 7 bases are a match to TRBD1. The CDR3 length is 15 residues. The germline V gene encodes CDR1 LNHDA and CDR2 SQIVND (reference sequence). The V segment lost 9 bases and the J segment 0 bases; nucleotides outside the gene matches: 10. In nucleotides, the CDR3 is TGTGCCAGCCTAAACTCGGGACAGATGAACACTGAAGCTTTCTTT. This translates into CASLNSGQMNTEAFF.

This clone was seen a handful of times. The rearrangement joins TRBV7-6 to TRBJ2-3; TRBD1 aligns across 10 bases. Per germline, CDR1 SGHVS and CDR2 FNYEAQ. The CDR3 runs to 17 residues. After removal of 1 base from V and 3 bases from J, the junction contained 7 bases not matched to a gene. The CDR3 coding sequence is TGTGCCAGCAGCTTAGGGCCCCCGGGACAGGGGACAGATACGCAGTATTTT. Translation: CASSLGPPGQGTDTQYF.

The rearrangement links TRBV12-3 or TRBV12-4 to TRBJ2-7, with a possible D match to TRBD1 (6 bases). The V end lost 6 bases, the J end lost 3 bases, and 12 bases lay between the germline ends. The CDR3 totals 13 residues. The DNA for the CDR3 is TGTGCCAGCAGGCGGACAGAGGTCTACGAGCAGTACTTC. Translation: CASRRTEVYEQYF.

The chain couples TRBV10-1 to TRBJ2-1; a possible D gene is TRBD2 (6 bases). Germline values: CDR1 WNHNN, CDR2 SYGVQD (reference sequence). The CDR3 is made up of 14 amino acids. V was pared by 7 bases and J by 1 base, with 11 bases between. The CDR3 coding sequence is TGCGCCAGCAAAGACGCGGGGTCCTACAATGAGCAGTTCTTC. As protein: CASKDAGSYNEQFF.

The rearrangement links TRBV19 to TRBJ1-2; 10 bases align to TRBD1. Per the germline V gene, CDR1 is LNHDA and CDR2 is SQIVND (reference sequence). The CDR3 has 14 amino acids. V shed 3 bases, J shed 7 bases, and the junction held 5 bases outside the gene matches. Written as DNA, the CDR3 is TGTGCCAGTAGTATGACAGGGGGCGGTTTTGGCTACACCTTC. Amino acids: CASSMTGGGFGYTF.

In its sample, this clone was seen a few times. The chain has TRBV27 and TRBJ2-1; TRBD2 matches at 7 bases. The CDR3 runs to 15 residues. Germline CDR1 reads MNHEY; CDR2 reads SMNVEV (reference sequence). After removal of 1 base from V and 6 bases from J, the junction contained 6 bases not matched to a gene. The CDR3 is CASSLYQRGPNEQFF. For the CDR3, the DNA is TGTGCCAGCAGTTTATACCAGCGGGGCCCCAATGAGCAGTTCTTC.

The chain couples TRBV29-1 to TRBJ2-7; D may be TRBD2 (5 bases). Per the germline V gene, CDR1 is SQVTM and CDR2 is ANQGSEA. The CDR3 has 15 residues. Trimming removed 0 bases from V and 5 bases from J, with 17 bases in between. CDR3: CSVEEEAAGRDEQYF. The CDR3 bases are TGCAGCGTTGAAGAGGAGGCAGCCGGACGTGACGAGCAGTACTTC.

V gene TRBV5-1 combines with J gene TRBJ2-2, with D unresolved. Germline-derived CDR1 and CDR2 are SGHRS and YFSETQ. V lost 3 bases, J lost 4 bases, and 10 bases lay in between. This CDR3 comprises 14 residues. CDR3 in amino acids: CASSWSAGTGELFF. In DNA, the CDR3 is TGCGCCAGCAGCTGGTCCGCCGGCACCGGGGAGCTGTTTTTT.